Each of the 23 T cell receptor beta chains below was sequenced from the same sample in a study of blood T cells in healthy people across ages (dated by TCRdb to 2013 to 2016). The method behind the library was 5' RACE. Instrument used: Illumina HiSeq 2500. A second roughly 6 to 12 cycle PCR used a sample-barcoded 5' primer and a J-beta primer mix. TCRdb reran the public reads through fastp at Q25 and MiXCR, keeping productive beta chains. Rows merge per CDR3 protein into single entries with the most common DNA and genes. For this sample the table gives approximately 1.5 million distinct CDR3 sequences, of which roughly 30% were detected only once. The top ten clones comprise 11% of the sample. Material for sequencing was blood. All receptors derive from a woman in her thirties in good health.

CDR3 in amino acids: CASRSGTGDYEQYF. CDR3 DNA sequence: TGTGCCAGCAGATCGGGGACAGGGGACTACGAGCAGTACTTC. This sequence joins TRBV11-2 and TRBJ2-7; the match to TRBD1 covers 10 bases. This CDR3 is 14 amino acids long. J was trimmed by 3 bases and V by 6 bases; bases with no gene match: 5. The V gene's germline CDR1 is SGHAT and CDR2 FQNNGV.

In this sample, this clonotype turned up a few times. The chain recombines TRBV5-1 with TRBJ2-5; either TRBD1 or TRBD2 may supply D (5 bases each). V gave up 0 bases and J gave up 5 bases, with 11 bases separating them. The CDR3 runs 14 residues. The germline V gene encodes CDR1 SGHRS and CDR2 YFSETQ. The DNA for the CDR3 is TGCGCCAGCAGCTTGGGGGGGTCCGAGGAGACCCAGTACTTC. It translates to CASSLGGSEETQYF.

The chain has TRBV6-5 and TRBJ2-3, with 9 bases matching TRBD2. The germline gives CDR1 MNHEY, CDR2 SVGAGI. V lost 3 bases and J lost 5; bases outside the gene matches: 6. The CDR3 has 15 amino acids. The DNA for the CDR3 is TGTGCCAGCAGTTATGCGGGAGGGCGGGGAGATACGCAGTATTTT. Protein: CASSYAGGRGDTQYF.

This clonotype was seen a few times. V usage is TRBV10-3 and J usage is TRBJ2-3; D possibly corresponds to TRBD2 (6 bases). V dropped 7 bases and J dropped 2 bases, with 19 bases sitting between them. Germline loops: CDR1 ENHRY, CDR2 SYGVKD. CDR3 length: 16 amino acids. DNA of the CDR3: TGTGCCATCAATCATGGACTGGCGGGATCCACAGATACGCAGTATTTT. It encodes CAINHGLAGSTDTQYF.

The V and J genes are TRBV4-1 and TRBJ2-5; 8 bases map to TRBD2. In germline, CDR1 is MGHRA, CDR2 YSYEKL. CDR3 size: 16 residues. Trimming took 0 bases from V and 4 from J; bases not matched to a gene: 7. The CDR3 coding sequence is TGCGCCAGCAGCCAAGAGACGGGGGGGCCTTTAGAGACCCAGTACTTC. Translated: CASSQETGGPLETQYF.

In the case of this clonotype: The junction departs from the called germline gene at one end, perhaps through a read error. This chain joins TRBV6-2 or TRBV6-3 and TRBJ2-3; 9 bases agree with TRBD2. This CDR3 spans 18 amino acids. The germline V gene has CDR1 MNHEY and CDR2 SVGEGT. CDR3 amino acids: CASSLRRGGPAWTGTQYF. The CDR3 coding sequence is TGTGCCAGCAGTTTAAGGCGGGGGGGCCCCGCTTGGACAGGTACGCAGTATTTT.

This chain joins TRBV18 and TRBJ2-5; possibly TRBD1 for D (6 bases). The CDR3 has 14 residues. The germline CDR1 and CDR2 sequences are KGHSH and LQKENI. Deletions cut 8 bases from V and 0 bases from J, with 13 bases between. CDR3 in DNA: TGTGCCAGCCGACGGGACACCAACCAAGAGACCCAGTACTTC. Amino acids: CASRRDTNQETQYF.

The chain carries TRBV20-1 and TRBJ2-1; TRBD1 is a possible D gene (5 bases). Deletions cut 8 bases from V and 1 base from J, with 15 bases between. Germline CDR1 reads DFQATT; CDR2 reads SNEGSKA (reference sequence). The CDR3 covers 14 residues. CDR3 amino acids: CSPQADRSYNEQFF. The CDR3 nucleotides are TGCAGTCCTCAAGCTGACAGATCCTACAATGAGCAGTTCTTC.

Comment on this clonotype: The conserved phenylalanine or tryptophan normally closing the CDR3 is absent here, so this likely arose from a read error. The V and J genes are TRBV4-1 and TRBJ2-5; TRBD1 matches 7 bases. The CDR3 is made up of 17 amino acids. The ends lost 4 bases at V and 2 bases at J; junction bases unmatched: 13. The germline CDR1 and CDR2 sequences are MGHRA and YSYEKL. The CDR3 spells CASSLNPGRGLQETQYC. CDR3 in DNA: TGCGCCAGCAGCCTCAACCCGGGCAGGGGGTTACAAGAGACCCAGTACTGC.

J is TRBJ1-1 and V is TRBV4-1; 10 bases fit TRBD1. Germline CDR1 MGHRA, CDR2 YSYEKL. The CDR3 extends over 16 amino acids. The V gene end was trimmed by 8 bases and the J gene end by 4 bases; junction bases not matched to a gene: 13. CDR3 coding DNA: TGCGCCAGCGGCCCCTCCCGGGACAGGGGTATCACTGAAGCTTTCTTT. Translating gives CASGPSRDRGITEAFF.

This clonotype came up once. The CDR3 protein is CASDRERRTEAFF. CDR3 sequence (DNA): TGTGCCAGCGATCGCGAAAGACGTACTGAAGCTTTCTTT. The rearrangement joins TRBV7-9 to TRBJ1-1; D gene ambiguous. Per germline, CDR1 SEHNR and CDR2 FQNEAQ (reference sequence). V was trimmed by 8 bases and J by 5 bases, leaving 15 bases between them. The CDR3 spans 13 residues.

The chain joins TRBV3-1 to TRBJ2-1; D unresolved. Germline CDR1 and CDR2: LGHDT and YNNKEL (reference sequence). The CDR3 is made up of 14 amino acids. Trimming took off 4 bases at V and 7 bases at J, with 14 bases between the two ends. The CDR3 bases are TGTGCCAGCAGCCCCGGAACGGAAGGAAATGAGCAGTTCTTC. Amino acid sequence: CASSPGTEGNEQFF.

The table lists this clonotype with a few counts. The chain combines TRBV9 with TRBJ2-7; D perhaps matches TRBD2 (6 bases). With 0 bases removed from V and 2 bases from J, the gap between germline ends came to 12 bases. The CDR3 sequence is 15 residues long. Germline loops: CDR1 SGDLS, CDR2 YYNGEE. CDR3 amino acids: CASSVGGGTTYEQYF. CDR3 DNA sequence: TGTGCCAGCAGCGTAGGGGGAGGCACAACCTACGAGCAGTACTTC.

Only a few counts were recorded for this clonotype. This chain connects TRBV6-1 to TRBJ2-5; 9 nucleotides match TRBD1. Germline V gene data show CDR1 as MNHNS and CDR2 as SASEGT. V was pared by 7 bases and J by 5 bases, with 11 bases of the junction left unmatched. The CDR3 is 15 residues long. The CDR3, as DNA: TGTGCCAGCACCCCAGGGACAGGGCGCAGGGAGACCCAGTACTTC. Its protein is CASTPGTGRRETQYF.

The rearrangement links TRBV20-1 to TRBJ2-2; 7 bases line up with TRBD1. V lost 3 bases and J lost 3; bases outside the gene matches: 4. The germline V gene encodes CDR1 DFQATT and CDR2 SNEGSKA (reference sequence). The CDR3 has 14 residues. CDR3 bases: TGCAGTGCTAGCCGGCAGGGGGACACCGGGGAGCTGTTTTTT. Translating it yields CSASRQGDTGELFF.

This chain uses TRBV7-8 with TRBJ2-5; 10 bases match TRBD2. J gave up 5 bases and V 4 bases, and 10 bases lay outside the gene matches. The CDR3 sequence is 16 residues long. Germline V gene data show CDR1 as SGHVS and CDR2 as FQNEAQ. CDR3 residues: CASSSVLAGAEETQYF. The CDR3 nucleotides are TGTGCCAGCAGCTCAGTTCTAGCGGGAGCAGAGGAGACCCAGTACTTC.

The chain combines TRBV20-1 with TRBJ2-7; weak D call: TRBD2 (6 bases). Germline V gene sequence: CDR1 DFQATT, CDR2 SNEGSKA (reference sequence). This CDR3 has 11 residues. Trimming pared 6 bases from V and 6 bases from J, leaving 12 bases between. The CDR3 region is CSAPDYGEQYF. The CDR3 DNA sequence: TGCAGTGCCCCGGACTATGGCGAGCAGTACTTC.

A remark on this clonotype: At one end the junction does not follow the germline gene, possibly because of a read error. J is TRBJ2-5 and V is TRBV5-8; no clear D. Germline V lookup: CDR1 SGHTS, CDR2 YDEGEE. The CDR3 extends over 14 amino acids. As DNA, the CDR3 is TGTGCCAGCGGCTTGAATTCTGTTCAAGAGACCCAGTACTTC. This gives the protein CASGLNSVQETQYF. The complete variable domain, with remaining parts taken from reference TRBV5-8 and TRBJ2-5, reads EAGVTQSPTHLIKTRGQQATLRCSPISGHTSVYWYQQALGLGLQFLLWYDEGEERNRGNFPPRFSGRQFPNYSSELNVNALELEDSALYLCASGLNSVQETQYFGPGTRLLVL.

CDR3 protein: CASIPAGGPTYEQYF. The CDR3 DNA sequence: TGTGCCAGCATCCCAGCGGGGGGGCCCACCTACGAGCAGTACTTC. This rearrangement joins TRBV12-3 or TRBV12-4 to TRBJ2-7, with TRBD2 identical over 10 bases. V trimming: 7 bases; J trimming: 2 bases; junction bases outside the gene matches: 8. This CDR3 is built from 15 residues.

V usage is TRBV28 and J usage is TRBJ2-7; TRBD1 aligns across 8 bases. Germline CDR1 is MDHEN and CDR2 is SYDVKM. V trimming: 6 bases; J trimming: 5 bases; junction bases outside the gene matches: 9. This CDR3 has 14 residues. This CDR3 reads CASSQTGVTNEQYF. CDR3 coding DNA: TGTGCCAGCAGCCAGACAGGGGTGACGAACGAGCAGTACTTC.

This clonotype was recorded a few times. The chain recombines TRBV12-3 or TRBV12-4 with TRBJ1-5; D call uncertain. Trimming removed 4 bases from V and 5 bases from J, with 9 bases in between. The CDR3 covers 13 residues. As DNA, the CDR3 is TGTGCCAGCAGTTGGACGGCCCATCAGCCCCAGCATTTT. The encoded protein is CASSWTAHQPQHF.

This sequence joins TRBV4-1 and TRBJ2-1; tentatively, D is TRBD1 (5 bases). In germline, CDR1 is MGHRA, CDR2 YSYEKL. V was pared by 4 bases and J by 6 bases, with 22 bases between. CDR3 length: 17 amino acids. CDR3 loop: CASSLTRRGGRGNEQFF. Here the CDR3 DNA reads TGCGCCAGCAGCCTCACACGAAGGGGCGGAAGAGGCAATGAGCAGTTCTTC.

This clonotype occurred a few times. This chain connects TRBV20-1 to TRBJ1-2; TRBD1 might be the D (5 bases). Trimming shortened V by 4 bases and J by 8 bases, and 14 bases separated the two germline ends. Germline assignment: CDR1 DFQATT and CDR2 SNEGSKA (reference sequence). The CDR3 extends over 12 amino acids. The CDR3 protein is CSATGTDPGYTF. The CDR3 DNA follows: TGCAGTGCTACCGGGACGGATCCCGGCTACACCTTC.